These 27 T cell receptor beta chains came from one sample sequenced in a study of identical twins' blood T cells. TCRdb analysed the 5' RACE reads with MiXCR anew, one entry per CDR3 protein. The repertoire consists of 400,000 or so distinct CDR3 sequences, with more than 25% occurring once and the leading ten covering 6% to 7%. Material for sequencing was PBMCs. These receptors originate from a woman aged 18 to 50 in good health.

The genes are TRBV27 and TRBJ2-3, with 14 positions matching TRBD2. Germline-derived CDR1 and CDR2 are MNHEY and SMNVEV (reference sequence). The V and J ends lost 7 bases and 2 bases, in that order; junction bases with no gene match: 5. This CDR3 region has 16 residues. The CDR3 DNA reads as TGTGCCAGCATCGGACTAGCGGGGGGCGTCACAGATACGCAGTATTTT. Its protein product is CASIGLAGGVTDTQYF.

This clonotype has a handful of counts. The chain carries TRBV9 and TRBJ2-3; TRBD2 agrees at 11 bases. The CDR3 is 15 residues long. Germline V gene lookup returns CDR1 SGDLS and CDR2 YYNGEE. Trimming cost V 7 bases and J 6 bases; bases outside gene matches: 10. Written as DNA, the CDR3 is TGTGCCAGCGGGGGACTAGCGGTTCCCTGGGATACGCAGTATTTT. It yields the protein CASGGLAVPWDTQYF.

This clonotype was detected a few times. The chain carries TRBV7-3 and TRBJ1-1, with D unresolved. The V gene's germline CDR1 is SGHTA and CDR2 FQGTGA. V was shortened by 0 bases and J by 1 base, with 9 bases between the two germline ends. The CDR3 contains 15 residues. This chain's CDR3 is CASSLTRETNTEAFF. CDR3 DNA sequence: TGTGCCAGCAGCTTAACGCGGGAAACGAACACTGAAGCTTTCTTT. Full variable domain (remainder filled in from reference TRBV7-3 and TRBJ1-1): GAGVSQTPSNKVTEKGKYVELRCDPISGHTALYWYRQSLGQGPEFLIYFQGTGAADDSGLPNDRFFAVRPEGSVSTLKIQRTERGDSAVYLCASSLTRETNTEAFFGQGTRLTVV.

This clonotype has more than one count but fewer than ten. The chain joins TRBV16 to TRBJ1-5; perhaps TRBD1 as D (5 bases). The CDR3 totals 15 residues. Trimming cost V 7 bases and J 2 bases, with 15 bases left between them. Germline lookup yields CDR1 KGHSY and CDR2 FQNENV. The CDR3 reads CASNSAGIGNQPQHF. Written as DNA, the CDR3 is TGTGCCAGCAACTCGGCAGGGATCGGCAATCAGCCCCAGCATTTT.

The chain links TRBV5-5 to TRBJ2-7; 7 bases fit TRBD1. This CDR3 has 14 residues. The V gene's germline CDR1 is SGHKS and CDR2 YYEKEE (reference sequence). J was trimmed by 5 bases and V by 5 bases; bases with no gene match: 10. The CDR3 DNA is TGTGCCAGCAGACCGGACAGGTTGGGACACGAGCAGTACTTC. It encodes CASRPDRLGHEQYF.

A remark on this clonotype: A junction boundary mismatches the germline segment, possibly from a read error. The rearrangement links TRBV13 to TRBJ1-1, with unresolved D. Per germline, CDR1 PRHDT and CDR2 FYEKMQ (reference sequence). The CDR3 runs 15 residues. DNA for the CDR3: TGTGCCAGCAGCCCGGCTGAGGTTCAGAACGCTGAAGCTTTCTTT. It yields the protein CASSPAEVQNAEAFF.

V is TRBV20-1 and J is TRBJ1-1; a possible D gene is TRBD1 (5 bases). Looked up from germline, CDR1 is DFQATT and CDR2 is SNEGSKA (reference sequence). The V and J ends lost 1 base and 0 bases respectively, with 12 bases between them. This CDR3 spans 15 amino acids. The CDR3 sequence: CSARGDTGMNTEAFF. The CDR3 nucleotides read TGCAGTGCTAGAGGAGACACAGGTATGAACACTGAAGCTTTCTTT.

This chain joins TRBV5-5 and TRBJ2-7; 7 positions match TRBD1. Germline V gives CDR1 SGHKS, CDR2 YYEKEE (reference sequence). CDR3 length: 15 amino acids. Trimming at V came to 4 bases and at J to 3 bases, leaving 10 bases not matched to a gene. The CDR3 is CASSTRQGTGYEQYF. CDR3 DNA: TGTGCCAGCAGCACTCGACAGGGTACTGGCTACGAGCAGTACTTC.

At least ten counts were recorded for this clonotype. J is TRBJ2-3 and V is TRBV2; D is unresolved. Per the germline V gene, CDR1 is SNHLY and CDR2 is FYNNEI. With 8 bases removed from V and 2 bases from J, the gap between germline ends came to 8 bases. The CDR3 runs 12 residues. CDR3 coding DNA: TGTGCCAGCGCTGCATACACAGATACGCAGTATTTT. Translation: CASAAYTDTQYF.

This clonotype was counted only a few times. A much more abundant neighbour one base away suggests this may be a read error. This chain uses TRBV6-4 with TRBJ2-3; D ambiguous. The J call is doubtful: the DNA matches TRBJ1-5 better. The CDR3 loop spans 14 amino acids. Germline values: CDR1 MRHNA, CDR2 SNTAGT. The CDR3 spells CASSADGSTDTQHF. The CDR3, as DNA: TGTGCCAGCAGTGCAGACGGGAGTACAGATACGCAGCATTTT.

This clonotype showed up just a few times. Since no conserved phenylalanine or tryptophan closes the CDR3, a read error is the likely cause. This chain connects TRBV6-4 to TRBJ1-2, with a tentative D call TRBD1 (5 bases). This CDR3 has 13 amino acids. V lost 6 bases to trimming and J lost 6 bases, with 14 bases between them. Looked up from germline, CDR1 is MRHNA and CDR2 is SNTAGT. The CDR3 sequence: CASSPREGDGYTL. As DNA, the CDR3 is TGTGCCAGCAGCCCCAGGGAAGGGGATGGCTACACCCTC.

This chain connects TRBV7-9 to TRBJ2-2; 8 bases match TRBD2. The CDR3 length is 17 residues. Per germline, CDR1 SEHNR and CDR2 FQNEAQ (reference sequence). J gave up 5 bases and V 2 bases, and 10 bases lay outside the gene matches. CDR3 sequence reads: CASSLSTTSANTGELFF. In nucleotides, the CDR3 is TGTGCCAGCAGCTTATCTACGACTAGCGCAAATACCGGGGAGCTGTTTTTT.

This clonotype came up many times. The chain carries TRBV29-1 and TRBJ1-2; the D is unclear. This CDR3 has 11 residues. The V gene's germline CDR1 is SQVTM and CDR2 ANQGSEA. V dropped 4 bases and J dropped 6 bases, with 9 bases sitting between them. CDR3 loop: CSVVSSHGYTF. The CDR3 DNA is TGCAGCGTTGTGAGTTCCCATGGCTACACCTTC.

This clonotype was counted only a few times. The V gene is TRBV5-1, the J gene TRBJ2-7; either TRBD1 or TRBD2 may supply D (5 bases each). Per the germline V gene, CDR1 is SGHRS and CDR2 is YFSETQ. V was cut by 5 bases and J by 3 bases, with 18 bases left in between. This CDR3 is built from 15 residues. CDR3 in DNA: TGCGCCAGCAGTTTTGGGACGTCCCCCTACTACGAGCAGTACTTC. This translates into CASSFGTSPYYEQYF.

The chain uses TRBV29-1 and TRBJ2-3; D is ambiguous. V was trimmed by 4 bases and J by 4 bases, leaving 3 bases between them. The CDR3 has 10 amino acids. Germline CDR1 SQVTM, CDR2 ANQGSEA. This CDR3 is CSVASDTQYF. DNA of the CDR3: TGCAGCGTTGCTTCAGATACGCAGTATTTT.

The CDR3, as DNA: TGCAGTGCTAGAGATTTCCCGGGTGGGGACAATGAGCAGTTCTTC. Its protein product is CSARDFPGGDNEQFF. The V gene is TRBV20-1, the J gene TRBJ2-1, with no clear D. Germline values: CDR1 DFQATT, CDR2 SNEGSKA (reference sequence). Trimming took off 0 bases at V and 5 bases at J, with 14 bases between the two ends. The CDR3 is made up of 15 amino acids.

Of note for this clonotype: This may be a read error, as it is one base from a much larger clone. This CDR3 is CSARDLDRSSYNSTLHF. The CDR3 nucleotides are TGCAGTGCTAGAGATCTCGACCGCAGCTCCTATAATTCAACCCTCCACTTT. This rearrangement joins TRBV20-1 to TRBJ1-6, with D unclear. The CDR3 is made up of 17 amino acids. Germline V lookup: CDR1 DFQATT, CDR2 SNEGSKA (reference sequence).

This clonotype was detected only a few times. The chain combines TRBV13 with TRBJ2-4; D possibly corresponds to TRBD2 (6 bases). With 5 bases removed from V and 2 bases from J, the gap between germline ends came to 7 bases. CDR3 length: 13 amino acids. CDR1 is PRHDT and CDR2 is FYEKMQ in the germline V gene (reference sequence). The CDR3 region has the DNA TGTGCCAGCAGCGGGACTCCCAAAAACATTCAGTACTTC. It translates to CASSGTPKNIQYF.

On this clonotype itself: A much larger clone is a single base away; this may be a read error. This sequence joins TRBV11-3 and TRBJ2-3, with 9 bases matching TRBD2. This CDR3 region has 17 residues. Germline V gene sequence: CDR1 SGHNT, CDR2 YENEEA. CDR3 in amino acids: CAGSLGVAGAYTDTQYF. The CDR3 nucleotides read TGTGCCGGCAGCTTAGGAGTAGCGGGGGCCTACACAGATACGCAGTATTTT.

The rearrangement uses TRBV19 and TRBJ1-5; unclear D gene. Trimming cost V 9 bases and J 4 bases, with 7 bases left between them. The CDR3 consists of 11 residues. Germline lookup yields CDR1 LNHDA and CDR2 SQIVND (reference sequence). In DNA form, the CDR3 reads TGTGCCAGAGGCTGGAATCAGCCCCAGCATTTT. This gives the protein CARGWNQPQHF. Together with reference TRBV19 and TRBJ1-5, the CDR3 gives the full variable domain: DGGITQSPKYLFRKEGQNVTLSCEQNLNHDAMYWYRQDPGQGLRLIYYSQIVNDFQKGDIAEGYSVSREKKESFPLTVTSAQKNPTAFYLCARGWNQPQHFGDGTRLSIL.

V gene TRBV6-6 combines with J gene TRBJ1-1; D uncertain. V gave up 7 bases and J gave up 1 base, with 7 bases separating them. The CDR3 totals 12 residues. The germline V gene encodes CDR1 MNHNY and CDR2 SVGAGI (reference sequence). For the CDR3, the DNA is TGTGCCAGCAAGGGTGGGAACACTGAAGCTTTCTTT. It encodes CASKGGNTEAFF.

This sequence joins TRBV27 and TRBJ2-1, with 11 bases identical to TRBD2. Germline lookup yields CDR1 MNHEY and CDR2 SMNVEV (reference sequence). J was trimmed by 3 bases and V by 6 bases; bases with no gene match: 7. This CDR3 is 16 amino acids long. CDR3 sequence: CASRRETSGDYNEQFF. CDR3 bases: TGTGCCAGCAGACGCGAGACTAGCGGGGACTACAATGAGCAGTTCTTC.

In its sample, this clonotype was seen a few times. The CDR3 reads CAWSNQGLTEAFF. CDR3 coding DNA: TGTGCCTGGAGTAATCAGGGTCTTACTGAAGCTTTCTTT. This chain links TRBV30 with TRBJ1-1; a possible D gene is TRBD1 (5 bases). The germline V gene has CDR1 GTSNPN and CDR2 SVGIG (reference sequence). There are 13 residues in the CDR3. Trimming removed 2 bases at V and 5 bases at J, with 12 bases between.

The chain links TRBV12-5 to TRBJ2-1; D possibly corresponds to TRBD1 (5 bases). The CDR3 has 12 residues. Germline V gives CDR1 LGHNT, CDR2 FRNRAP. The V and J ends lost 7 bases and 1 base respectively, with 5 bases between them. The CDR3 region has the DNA TGTGCTAGTGAGGGGTCCTACAATGAGCAGTTCTTC. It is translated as CASEGSYNEQFF.

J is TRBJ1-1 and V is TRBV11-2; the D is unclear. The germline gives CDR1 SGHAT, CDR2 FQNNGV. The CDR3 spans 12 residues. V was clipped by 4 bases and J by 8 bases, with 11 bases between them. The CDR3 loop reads CASSSARQEAFF. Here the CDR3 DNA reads TGTGCCAGCAGCTCTGCCCGTCAGGAAGCTTTCTTT.

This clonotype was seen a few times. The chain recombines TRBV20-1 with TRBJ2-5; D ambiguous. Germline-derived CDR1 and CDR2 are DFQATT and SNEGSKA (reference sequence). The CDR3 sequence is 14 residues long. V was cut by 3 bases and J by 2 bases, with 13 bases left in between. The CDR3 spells CSASLERNQETQYF. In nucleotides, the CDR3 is TGCAGTGCTAGCTTGGAAAGGAATCAAGAGACCCAGTACTTC.

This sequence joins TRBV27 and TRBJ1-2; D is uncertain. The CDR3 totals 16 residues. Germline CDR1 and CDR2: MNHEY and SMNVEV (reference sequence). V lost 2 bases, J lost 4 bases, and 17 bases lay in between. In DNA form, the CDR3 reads TGTGCCAGCAGTTTAGACCCCCTCCCAGGCGCCTATGGCTACACCTTC. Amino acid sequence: CASSLDPLPGAYGYTF.